One sample yielded the 17 T cell receptor beta chains listed below, sequenced in a study of Tregs in tolerant kidney transplant recipients (dated by TCRdb to about 2019). Library construction relied on the immunoSEQ multiplex PCR assay. This immuneACCESS table, as held by TCRdb, lists in-frame sequences with V and J called but not all clones. Of the missing ones, under half trace to an unresolved V gene in checked studies; the others have no known cause. The sample profile shows 50,000 to 85,000 clones; roughly 92% of them were found once. The top ten clonotypes cover 10% to 11% of the sample. This specimen's time point label, interpreted: blood sample drawn before combined kidney and bone marrow transplant. The source material was CD8+ T cells from blood, sampled before the transplant. The receptors derive from a human donor who received a combined kidney and bone marrow transplant.

V gene TRBV4-1 combines with J gene TRBJ1-1, with D unclear. CDR3 length equals 14 residues. Trimming removed 0 bases at V and 6 bases at J, with 11 bases between. The germline gives CDR1 MGHRA, CDR2 YSYEKL. The CDR3 reads CASSQERAVAEAFF. CDR3 sequence (DNA): TGCGCCAGCAGCCAAGAGCGGGCGGTAGCTGAAGCTTTCTTT.

This chain links TRBV13 with TRBJ1-4; D gene uncertain. This CDR3 has 14 residues. Germline CDR1 reads PRHDT; CDR2 reads FYEKMQ (reference sequence). V was pared by 1 base and J by 4 bases, with 7 bases between. Here the CDR3 reads CASSLDRFNEKLFF. The CDR3 region has the DNA TGTGCCAGCAGCTTAGACAGATTTAATGAAAAACTGTTTTTT.

The V and J genes are TRBV6-4 and TRBJ1-1, with D maybe TRBD1 (5 bases). The germline V gene has CDR1 MRHNA and CDR2 SNTAGT. This CDR3 comprises 13 residues. With 4 bases removed from V and 5 bases from J, the gap between germline ends came to 11 bases. CDR3 in amino acids: CASSAGEWTEAFF. CDR3 bases: TGTGCCAGCAGTGCGGGGGAGTGGACTGAAGCTTTCTTT.

This clone was seen a single time. This chain connects TRBV6-5 to TRBJ1-5; tentative D call: TRBD1 (6 bases). The CDR3 consists of 15 residues. Germline values: CDR1 MNHEY, CDR2 SVGAGI. The V gene lost 6 bases and the J gene lost 0 bases, with 12 bases spanning the gap. The CDR3 coding sequence is TGTGCCAGCAGCCCGGACAGTAATAGCAATCAGCCCCAGCATTTT. It yields the protein CASSPDSNSNQPQHF.

In its sample, this clone was seen once. The J gene is TRBJ2-1, the V gene TRBV6-1; D is possibly TRBD1 (5 bases). Looked up from germline, CDR1 is MNHNS and CDR2 is SASEGT. Trimming removed 1 base at V and 5 bases at J, with 12 bases between. The CDR3 length is 15 residues. The CDR3 sequence: CASSEVAGFDNEQFF. In nucleotides, the CDR3 is TGTGCCAGCAGTGAAGTGGCAGGGTTTGACAATGAGCAGTTCTTC.

The chain carries TRBV9 and TRBJ2-2, with 10 bases aligning to TRBD2. The CDR3 runs 17 residues. Germline V gives CDR1 SGDLS, CDR2 YYNGEE. V lost 2 bases, J lost 5 bases, and 9 bases stayed unmatched. The DNA for the CDR3 is TGTGCCAGCAGCGTCGCGCCGGGACTAGCGCTGACCGGGGAGCTGTTTTTT. Translating it yields CASSVAPGLALTGELFF.

CDR3 coding DNA: TGTGCCAGCAGTTCTGGAATACAGGGAGATCAGCCCCAGCATTTT. It is translated as CASSSGIQGDQPQHF. This sequence joins TRBV28 and TRBJ1-5; D possibly corresponds to TRBD1 (6 bases). The germline V gene encodes CDR1 MDHEN and CDR2 SYDVKM. This CDR3 has 15 residues. V was clipped by 4 bases and J by 5 bases, with 15 bases between them. Full variable domain (outside the CDR3, taken from reference TRBV28 and TRBJ1-5): DVKVTQSSRYLVKRTGEKVFLECVQDMDHENMFWYRQDPGLGLRLIYFSYDVKMKEKGDIPEGYSVSREKKERFSLILESASTNQTSMYLCASSSGIQGDQPQHFGDGTRLSIL.

The chain uses TRBV30 and TRBJ1-1; 10 bases line up with TRBD1. CDR1 is GTSNPN, CDR2 SVGIG, per germline (reference sequence). The V gene end was trimmed by 5 bases and the J gene end by 6 bases; junction bases not matched to a gene: 9. This CDR3 is built from 14 residues. Here the CDR3 reads CAWAFGQGVSEAFF. The CDR3 nucleotides are TGTGCCTGGGCTTTCGGACAGGGGGTATCTGAAGCTTTCTTT.

The J gene is TRBJ2-1, the V gene TRBV14, with no clear D. This CDR3 comprises 13 residues. Germline V lookup: CDR1 SGHDN, CDR2 FVKESK. V lost 5 bases, J lost 4 bases, and 9 bases lay in between. In DNA form, the CDR3 reads TGTGCCAGCAGCGTCGTGAGGTACAATGAGCAGTTCTTC. Its translation: CASSVVRYNEQFF.

The J gene is TRBJ2-5, the V gene TRBV9; 8 bases are a match to TRBD1. Germline values: CDR1 SGDLS, CDR2 YYNGEE. With 4 bases clipped from V and 3 bases from J, the junction kept 14 bases outside the gene matches. CDR3 length: 17 residues. The CDR3 bases are TGTGCCAGCAGCCCACTTGGACAGGGCCCCTTCAAAGAGACCCAGTACTTC. Translated: CASSPLGQGPFKETQYF.

The V and J genes are TRBV5-1 and TRBJ2-3, with 8 bases identical to TRBD1. In germline, CDR1 is SGHRS, CDR2 YFSETQ. V shed 7 bases, J shed 0 bases, and the junction held 4 bases outside the gene matches. CDR3 length: 14 residues. The CDR3 spells CASLRDRSTDTQYF. CDR3 in DNA: TGCGCCAGCCTGAGGGACAGGAGCACAGATACGCAGTATTTT.

This chain connects TRBV27 to TRBJ2-2, with 12 nucleotides matching TRBD1. This CDR3 is built from 17 residues. CDR1 is MNHEY, CDR2 SMNVEV, per germline (reference sequence). After removal of 7 bases from V and 4 bases from J, the junction contained 10 bases not matched to a gene. The CDR3 nucleotides are TGTGCCAGCACTCACTTCCCGGGACAGGGGGCCACCGGGGAGCTGTTTTTT. It codes for CASTHFPGQGATGELFF.

The J gene is TRBJ2-2, the V gene TRBV7-2; 7 positions agree with TRBD1. V lost 0 bases and J lost 2; bases outside the gene matches: 6. Germline assignment: CDR1 SGHTA and CDR2 FQGNSA. This CDR3 region has 17 residues. This chain's CDR3 is CASSLALGTDNTGELFF. CDR3 bases: TGTGCCAGCAGCTTAGCCCTGGGGACAGATAACACCGGGGAGCTGTTTTTT.

The chain combines TRBV19 with TRBJ1-1; D may be TRBD1 (5 bases). The V end was cut by 2 bases, the J end by 1 base, with 11 bases between. From germline, CDR1 is LNHDA and CDR2 SQIVND (reference sequence). The CDR3 has 15 amino acids. The chain's CDR3 is CASSILTESNTEAFF. The CDR3 nucleotides are TGTGCCAGTAGTATATTGACAGAATCGAACACTGAAGCTTTCTTT. Complete variable domain (other parts from reference TRBV19 and TRBJ1-1): DGGITQSPKYLFRKEGQNVTLSCEQNLNHDAMYWYRQDPGQGLRLIYYSQIVNDFQKGDIAEGYSVSREKKESFPLTVTSAQKNPTAFYLCASSILTESNTEAFFGQGTRLTVV.

The chain uses TRBV9 and TRBJ1-4; D unresolved. V gave up 3 bases and J gave up 5 bases, with 11 bases separating them. The CDR3 consists of 14 residues. The V gene's germline CDR1 is SGDLS and CDR2 YYNGEE. The CDR3 DNA follows: TGTGCCAGCAGCGCCGGGTCCGGGAATGAAAAACTGTTTTTT. It codes for CASSAGSGNEKLFF.

This chain joins TRBV7-6 and TRBJ1-5; possibly TRBD1 for D (5 bases). This CDR3 is built from 15 residues. Looked up from germline, CDR1 is SGHVS and CDR2 is FNYEAQ. Trimming shortened V by 1 base and J by 1 base, and 8 bases separated the two germline ends. CDR3 coding DNA: TGTGCCAGCAGCTTAGACGGGGGAAGCAATCAGCCCCAGCATTTT. Encoded protein: CASSLDGGSNQPQHF.

The genes are TRBV7-6 and TRBJ1-1, with 9 bases fitting TRBD1. The CDR3 consists of 14 residues. V gave up 5 bases and J gave up 4 bases; unmatched junction bases: 5. Germline V gene lookup returns CDR1 SGHVS and CDR2 FNYEAQ. In DNA form, the CDR3 reads TGTGCCAGCAGCCCGGGACAGGGTATCACTGAAGCTTTCTTT. Protein product: CASSPGQGITEAFF.